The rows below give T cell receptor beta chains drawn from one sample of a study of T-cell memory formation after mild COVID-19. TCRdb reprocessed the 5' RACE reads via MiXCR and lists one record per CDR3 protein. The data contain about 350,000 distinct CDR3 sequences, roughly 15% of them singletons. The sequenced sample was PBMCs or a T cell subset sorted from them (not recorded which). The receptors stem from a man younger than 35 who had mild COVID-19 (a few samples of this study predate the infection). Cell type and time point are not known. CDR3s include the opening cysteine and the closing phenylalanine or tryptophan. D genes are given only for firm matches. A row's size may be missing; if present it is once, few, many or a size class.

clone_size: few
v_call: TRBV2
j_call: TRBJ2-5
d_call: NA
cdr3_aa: CASSETTETQYF
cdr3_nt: TGTGCCAGCAGTGAGACAACTGAGACCCAGTACTTC

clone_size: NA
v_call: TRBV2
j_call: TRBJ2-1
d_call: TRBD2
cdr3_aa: CASRLDGGVVEQFF
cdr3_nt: TGTGCCAGCAGGCTCGACGGGGGGGTGGTTGAGCAGTTCTTC

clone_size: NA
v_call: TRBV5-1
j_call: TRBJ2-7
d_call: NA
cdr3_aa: CASAGSRGEQYF
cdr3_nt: TGCGCCAGCGCGGGTAGCCGGGGCGAGCAGTACTTC

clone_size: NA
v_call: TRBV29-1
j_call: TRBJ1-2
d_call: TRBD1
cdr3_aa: CSVVGQGGGGYTF
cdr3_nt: TGCAGCGTTGTTGGCCAGGGGGGAGGTGGCTACACCTTC

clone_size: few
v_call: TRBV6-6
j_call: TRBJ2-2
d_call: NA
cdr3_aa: CASRSNQGSGELFF
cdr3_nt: TGTGCCAGCAGATCCAATCAGGGATCCGGGGAGCTGTTTTTT

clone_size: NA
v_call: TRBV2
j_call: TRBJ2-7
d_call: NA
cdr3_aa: CASTERVYEQYF
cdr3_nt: TGTGCCAGCACCGAACGGGTTTACGAGCAGTACTTC

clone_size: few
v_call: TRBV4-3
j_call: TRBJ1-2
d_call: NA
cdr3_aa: CASSQDTSRFNYGYTF
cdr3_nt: TGCGCCAGCAGCCAAGATACTTCCAGGTTTAACTATGGCTACACCTTC

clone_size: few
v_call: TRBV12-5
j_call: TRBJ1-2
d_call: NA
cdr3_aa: CASGLGMPNSYGYTF
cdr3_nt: TGTGCTAGTGGTTTGGGAATGCCCAATTCCTATGGCTACACCTTC

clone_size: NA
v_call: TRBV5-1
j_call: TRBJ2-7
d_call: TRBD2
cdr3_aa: CASSPRGGGQYEQYF
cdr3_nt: TGCGCCAGCAGCCCCCGGGGCGGGGGGCAGTACGAGCAGTACTTC

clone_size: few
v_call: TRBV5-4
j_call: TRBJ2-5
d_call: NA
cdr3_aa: CASSLAGDETQYF
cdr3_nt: TGTGCCAGCAGCTTGGCAGGGGACGAGACCCAGTACTTC

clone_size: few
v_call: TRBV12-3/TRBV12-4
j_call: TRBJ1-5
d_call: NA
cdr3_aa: CASSLQVQPQHF
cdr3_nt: TGTGCCAGCAGTTTACAGGTACAGCCCCAGCATTTT